These 22 T cell receptor beta chains came from one sample sequenced in a study of control samples from healthy donors and cancer patients. Libraries were prepared by immunoSEQ multiplex PCR; TCRdb keeps only in-frame clonotypes and omits some of them. Here the sample spans about 120,000 clones, approximately 89% being singletons. What was sequenced was blood. Every receptor here comes from a man aged 40-49 years in good health.

The chain is built from TRBV7-6 and TRBJ2-3, with TRBD1 as a possible D gene (7 bases). V was cut by 3 bases and J by 4 bases, with 14 bases left in between. The CDR3 has 15 residues. The germline V gene has CDR1 SGHVS and CDR2 FNYEAQ. The CDR3, as DNA: TGTGCCAGCAGCTTGTTTCAGGGGGGACCAGATACGCAGTATTTT. Its translation: CASSLFQGGPDTQYF. Together with reference TRBV7-6 and TRBJ2-3, the CDR3 gives the full variable domain: GAGVSQSPRYKVTKRGQDVALRCDPISGHVSLYWYRQALGQGPEFLTYFNYEAQQDKSGLPNDRFSAERPEGSISTLTIQRTEQRDSAMYRCASSLFQGGPDTQYFGPGTRLTVL.

The V gene is TRBV13, the J gene TRBJ1-1; D is unresolved. The germline V gene has CDR1 PRHDT and CDR2 FYEKMQ (reference sequence). The CDR3 covers 8 residues. V was cut by 10 bases and J by 7 bases, with 4 bases left in between. The CDR3 nucleotides read TGTGCCACTCGTGAAGCTTTCTTT. Residues: CATREAFF. Filled out from reference TRBV13 and TRBJ1-1, the complete variable domain reads AAGVIQSPRHLIKEKRETATLKCYPIPRHDTVYWYQQGPGQDPQFLISFYEKMQSDKGSIPDRFSAQQFSDYHSELNMSSLELGDSALYFCATREAFFGQGTRLTVV.

The CDR3 coding sequence is TGTGCCAGCAGCCGCGACCACCAAAGGAATTCACCCCTCCACTTT. This gives the protein CASSRDHQRNSPLHF. The rearrangement joins TRBV3-1 (or the pseudogene TRBV3-2) to TRBJ1-6; no firm D call. The CDR3 loop spans 15 amino acids. V was clipped by 4 bases and J by 7 bases, with 14 bases between them. CDR1 is LGHDT, CDR2 YNNKEL, per germline (reference sequence).

The chain is built from TRBV10-2 and TRBJ1-6; 7 bases map to TRBD1. Germline lookup yields CDR1 WSHSY and CDR2 SAAADI. Trimming at V came to 6 bases and at J to 7 bases, leaving 6 bases not matched to a gene. CDR3 size: 14 residues. In nucleotides, the CDR3 is TGCGCCAGCAGAACCGGGACAGAAAATTCACCCCTCCACTTT. Amino acids: CASRTGTENSPLHF.

The rearrangement links TRBV10-3 to TRBJ1-1; D perhaps matches TRBD1 (6 bases). The CDR3 is 13 residues long. V was clipped by 6 bases and J by 1 base, with 9 bases between them. Germline-derived CDR1 and CDR2 are ENHRY and SYGVKD. The CDR3 loop reads CAIRQGWNTEAFF. In nucleotides, the CDR3 is TGTGCCATCAGACAGGGATGGAACACTGAAGCTTTCTTT.

The chain links TRBV30 to TRBJ2-1, with D unresolved. The length of the CDR3 is 14 residues. V lost 2 bases and J 7 bases, leaving 15 bases between the germline ends. Looked up from germline, CDR1 is GTSNPN and CDR2 is SVGIG (reference sequence). The CDR3 DNA is TGTGCCTGGAGTTCGGTTCCCCCTTTAAATGAGCAGTTCTTC. It encodes CAWSSVPPLNEQFF.

This clone was detected only once. The J gene is TRBJ1-3, the V gene TRBV5-6, with D possibly being TRBD1 (6 bases). The CDR3 runs 17 residues. Germline V gene lookup returns CDR1 SGHDT and CDR2 YYEEEE. V was shortened by 0 bases and J by 0 bases, with 13 bases between the two germline ends. The CDR3 DNA is TGTGCCAGCAGCTTGGAACGGGGGGGCTCCTCTGGAAACACCATATATTTT. Protein sequence: CASSLERGGSSGNTIYF.

The chain combines TRBV19 with TRBJ2-2; tentatively, D is TRBD2 (6 bases). Trimming left V 2 bases short and J 4 bases short, with 11 bases between. Germline CDR1 LNHDA, CDR2 SQIVND (reference sequence). This CDR3 is 15 amino acids long. The CDR3: CASSITSSGTGELFF. CDR3 DNA sequence: TGTGCCAGTAGTATAACTAGCTCGGGCACCGGGGAGCTGTTTTTT.

The chain uses TRBV5-1 and TRBJ2-1, with D perhaps assigned TRBD1 or TRBD2 (5 bases each). Trimming took 4 bases from V and 8 from J, leaving 13 bases between them. CDR1 is SGHRS and CDR2 is YFSETQ in the germline V gene. The CDR3 consists of 13 residues. The CDR3 reads CASSNWDGDEQFF. The CDR3 region has the DNA TGCGCCAGCAGCAACTGGGACGGGGATGAGCAGTTCTTC.

The V gene is TRBV4-1, the J gene TRBJ1-3; D remains ambiguous. The CDR3 has 18 amino acids. The germline CDR1 and CDR2 sequences are MGHRA and YSYEKL. V was shortened by 1 base and J by 0 bases, with 16 bases between the two germline ends. The CDR3 sequence is CASSQGLLRRVSGNTIYF. Written as DNA, the CDR3 is TGCGCCAGCAGCCAAGGCCTGCTCAGGAGGGTCTCTGGAAACACCATATATTTT.

J is TRBJ2-7 and V is TRBV5-1; TRBD1 or TRBD2 may be the D gene (5 bases each). This CDR3 comprises 13 residues. Germline V CDR1 and CDR2: SGHRS, YFSETQ. V lost 0 bases and J 6 bases, leaving 10 bases between the germline ends. The CDR3 DNA reads TGCGCCAGCAGCTTGGATGCAGGGACCGAGCAGTACTTC. Encoded protein: CASSLDAGTEQYF.

The chain has TRBV6-5 and TRBJ2-7; a weak D match, TRBD2 (5 bases). The V gene's germline CDR1 is MNHEY and CDR2 SVGAGI. V lost 2 bases and J lost 2, with 10 bases in between. CDR3 length: 14 amino acids. The CDR3 DNA is TGTGCCAGCAGTTACGCCAGCGGAACCTACGAGCAGTACTTC. It yields the protein CASSYASGTYEQYF.

The rearrangement links TRBV6-1 to TRBJ1-1; D remains ambiguous. Per the germline V gene, CDR1 is MNHNS and CDR2 is SASEGT. This CDR3 is 15 amino acids long. Trimming left V 0 bases short and J 0 bases short, with 8 bases between. Here the CDR3 reads CASSEARTVNTEAFF. CDR3 nucleotide sequence: TGTGCCAGCAGTGAAGCGAGGACGGTGAACACTGAAGCTTTCTTT.

The chain couples TRBV29-1 to TRBJ1-1, with D possibly TRBD1 on 6 matching bases. The V and J ends lost 6 bases and 0 bases respectively, with 14 bases between them. This CDR3 has 14 amino acids. Germline lookup yields CDR1 SQVTM and CDR2 ANQGSEA. CDR3 loop: CSVEGGVLNTEAFF. The CDR3 coding sequence is TGCAGCGTGGAGGGGGGGGTCCTGAACACTGAAGCTTTCTTT. The full variable domain, completed using reference TRBV29-1 and TRBJ1-1, is SAVISQKPSRDICQRGTSLTIQCQVDSQVTMMFWYRQQPGQSLTLIATANQGSEATYESGFVIDKFPISRPNLTFSTLTVSNMSPEDSSIYLCSVEGGVLNTEAFFGQGTRLTVV.

The genes are TRBV5-5 and TRBJ1-2; D gene unclear. V lost 4 bases and J lost 0, with 10 bases in between. This CDR3 comprises 14 residues. Germline CDR1 is SGHKS and CDR2 is YYEKEE (reference sequence). CDR3 loop: CASSPDRPNYGYTF. CDR3 DNA sequence: TGTGCCAGCAGCCCGGACCGGCCTAACTATGGCTACACCTTC.

This clone was detected only a few times. The chain joins TRBV6-2 or TRBV6-3 to TRBJ2-7; no firm D call. Germline V gene data show CDR1 as MNHEY and CDR2 as SVGEGT. Trimming pared 1 base from V and 5 bases from J, leaving 9 bases between. The CDR3 runs 13 residues. The CDR3 DNA reads TGTGCCAGCAGTTACTTCCTTCAGAACGAGCAGTACTTC. Translated: CASSYFLQNEQYF.

The V call is TRBV7-9, the J call TRBJ2-7, with TRBD1 matching 7 bases. Looked up from germline, CDR1 is SEHNR and CDR2 is FQNEAQ (reference sequence). V lost 5 bases to trimming and J lost 2 bases; unmatched junction nucleotides: 6. This CDR3 has 14 residues. The CDR3 DNA reads as TGTGCCAGCAGCCCTGAGAGGGGGCCCTACGAGCAGTACTTC. This codes for CASSPERGPYEQYF.

The chain couples TRBV7-6 to TRBJ1-2; 7 nucleotides match TRBD1. The V gene end was trimmed by 1 base and the J gene end by 10 bases; junction bases not matched to a gene: 9. Germline V gene data show CDR1 as SGHVS and CDR2 as FNYEAQ. CDR3 length: 14 amino acids. CDR3 region: CASSLGGTAQDYTF. CDR3 bases: TGTGCCAGCAGCTTAGGGGGGACAGCCCAAGACTACACCTTC. The full variable domain, with the rest looked up from reference TRBV7-6 and TRBJ1-2, is GAGVSQSPRYKVTKRGQDVALRCDPISGHVSLYWYRQALGQGPEFLTYFNYEAQQDKSGLPNDRFSAERPEGSISTLTIQRTEQRDSAMYRCASSLGGTAQDYTFGSGTRLTVV.

V and J are TRBV7-8 and TRBJ1-5, with D possibly being TRBD1 (5 bases). Trimming took 0 bases from V and 6 from J, leaving 9 bases between them. The CDR3 loop spans 14 amino acids. Germline-derived CDR1 and CDR2 are SGHVS and FQNEAQ. CDR3 sequence: CASSLAQGGQPQHF. Written as DNA, the CDR3 is TGTGCCAGCAGCTTAGCGCAGGGTGGTCAGCCCCAGCATTTT.

The chain links TRBV2 to TRBJ1-1; D is possibly TRBD1 (5 bases). CDR3 length: 16 residues. CDR1 is SNHLY, CDR2 FYNNEI, per germline. V dropped 7 bases and J dropped 1 base, with 19 bases sitting between them. The CDR3 here is CASTHLGESANTEAFF. The CDR3 bases are TGTGCCAGCACCCACTTAGGGGAATCGGCGAACACTGAAGCTTTCTTT.

The chain employs TRBV5-1 and TRBJ2-6, with D possibly being TRBD1 (6 bases). V was trimmed by 0 bases and J by 1 base, leaving 11 bases between them. The CDR3 consists of 17 residues. Germline lookup yields CDR1 SGHRS and CDR2 YFSETQ. CDR3 loop: CASSLAPGVSGANVLTF. DNA of the CDR3: TGCGCCAGCAGCTTGGCCCCAGGGGTGTCTGGGGCCAACGTCCTGACTTTC. The whole variable domain, remainder taken from reference TRBV5-1 and TRBJ2-6, is KAGVTQTPRYLIKTRGQQVTLSCSPISGHRSVSWYQQTPGQGLQFLFEYFSETQRNKGNFPGRFSGRQFSNSRSEMNVSTLELGDSALYLCASSLAPGVSGANVLTFGAGSRLTVL.

This clone was detected only a few times. This chain links TRBV7-3 with TRBJ1-2, with unresolved D. Between the trimmed V and J ends, which lost 5 bases and 0 bases, there was a span of 7 bases. The germline CDR1 and CDR2 sequences are SGHTA and FQGTGA. The CDR3 is 13 residues long. The chain's CDR3 is CASSPRPNYGYTF. For the CDR3, the DNA is TGTGCCAGCAGCCCCCGCCCTAACTATGGCTACACCTTC.